What follows describes a single T cell receptor beta chain. This entry is derived from a study of blood T cell repertoires in COVID-19. The overall study: T cells, B-cell-depleted T cells, or PBMCs supplied cDNA or gDNA.

Recruitment covered about 26 US areas and drew participants whose ages spanned roughly 18 to 100 years. Categorization into cohorts depended on clinical history that participants reported. Shortly before study entry, within 2 weeks, exposed participants had met a COVID-19 case. Trimming removed 0 bases at V and 6 bases at J, with 15 bases between. CDR1 is SGHRS, CDR2 YFSETQ, per germline. The CDR3 totals 15 residues. Measured with immunoSEQ multiplex PCR; TCRdb has only the in-frame clones, and not every one. The sample consists of about 250,000 clones, 80% to 90% of them appearing once. This TCR derives from a woman in her 40s who had been exposed to COVID-19. The J gene is TRBJ1-1, the V gene TRBV5-1, with D maybe TRBD1 (6 bases). Sequencing was carried out using PBMCs or T cells enriched from blood (not recorded which). DNA for the CDR3: TGCGCCAGCAGCTTGGCCCCGGGACACCCTTCTGAAGCTTTCTTT. Protein product: CASSLAPGHPSEAFF.